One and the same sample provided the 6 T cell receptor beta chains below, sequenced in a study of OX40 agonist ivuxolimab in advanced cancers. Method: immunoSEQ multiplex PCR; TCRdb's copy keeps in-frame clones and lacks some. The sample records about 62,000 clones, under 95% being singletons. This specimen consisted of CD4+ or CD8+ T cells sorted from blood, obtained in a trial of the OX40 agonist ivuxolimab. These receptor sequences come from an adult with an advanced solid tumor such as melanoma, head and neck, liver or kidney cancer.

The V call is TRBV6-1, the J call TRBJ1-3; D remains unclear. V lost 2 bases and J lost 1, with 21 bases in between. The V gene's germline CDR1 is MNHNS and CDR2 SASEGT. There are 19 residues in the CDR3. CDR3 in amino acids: CASSESFALRQSSGNTIYF. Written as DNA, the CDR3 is TGTGCCAGCAGTGAATCTTTCGCGCTACGGCAAAGTTCTGGAAACACCATATATTTT.

CDR3 amino acids: CASTDRGQADTQYF. In DNA form, the CDR3 reads TGTGCCAGTACCGACAGGGGGCAGGCAGATACGCAGTATTTT. V is TRBV19 and J is TRBJ2-3; 10 bases map to TRBD1. Trimming removed 7 bases from V and 4 bases from J; junction bases left unmatched: 5. The germline V gene encodes CDR1 LNHDA and CDR2 SQIVND (reference sequence). This CDR3 region has 14 residues.

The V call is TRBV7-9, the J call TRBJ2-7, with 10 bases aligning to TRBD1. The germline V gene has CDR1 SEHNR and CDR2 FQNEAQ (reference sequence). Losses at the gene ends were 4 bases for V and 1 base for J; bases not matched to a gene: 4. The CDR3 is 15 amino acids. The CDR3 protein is CASSSPGQGSYEQYF. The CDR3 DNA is TGTGCCAGCAGCTCCCCGGGACAGGGGTCCTACGAGCAGTACTTC.

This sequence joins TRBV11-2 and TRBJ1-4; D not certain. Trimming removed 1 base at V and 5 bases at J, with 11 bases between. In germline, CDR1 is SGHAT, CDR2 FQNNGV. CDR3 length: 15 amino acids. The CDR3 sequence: CASSLVSSRNEKLFF. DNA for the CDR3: TGTGCCAGCAGCTTAGTGTCCAGCCGCAATGAAAAACTGTTTTTT.

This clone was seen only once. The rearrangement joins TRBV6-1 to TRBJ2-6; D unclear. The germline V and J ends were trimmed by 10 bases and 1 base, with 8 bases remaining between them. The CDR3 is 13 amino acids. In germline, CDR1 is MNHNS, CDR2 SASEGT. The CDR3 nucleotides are TGTGCCACGAGTATGTCTGGGGCCAACGTCCTGACTTTC. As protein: CATSMSGANVLTF.

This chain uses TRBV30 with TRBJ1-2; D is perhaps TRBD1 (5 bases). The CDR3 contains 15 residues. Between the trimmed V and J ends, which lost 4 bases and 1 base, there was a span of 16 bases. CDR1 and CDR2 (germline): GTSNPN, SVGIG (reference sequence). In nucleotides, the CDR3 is TGTGCCTGGACCCAGGGCCGGGATGTTAACTATGGCTACACCTTC. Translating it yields CAWTQGRDVNYGYTF.